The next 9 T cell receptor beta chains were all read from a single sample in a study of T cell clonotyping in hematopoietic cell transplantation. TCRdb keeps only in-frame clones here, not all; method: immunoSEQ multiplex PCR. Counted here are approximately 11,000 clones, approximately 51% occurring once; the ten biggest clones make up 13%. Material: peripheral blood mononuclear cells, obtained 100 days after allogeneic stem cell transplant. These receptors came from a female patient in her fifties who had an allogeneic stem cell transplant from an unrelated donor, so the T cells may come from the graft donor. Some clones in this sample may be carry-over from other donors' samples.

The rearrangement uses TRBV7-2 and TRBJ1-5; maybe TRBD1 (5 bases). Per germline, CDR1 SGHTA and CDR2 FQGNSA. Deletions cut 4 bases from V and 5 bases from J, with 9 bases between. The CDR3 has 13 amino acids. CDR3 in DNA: TGTGCCAGCAGCTGGGACCGAGATCAGCCCCAGCATTTT. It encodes CASSWDRDQPQHF.

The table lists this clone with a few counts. CDR3 in DNA: TGTGCCTGGAGTACAGGGTTGAACACTGAAGCTTTCTTT. Translation gives CAWSTGLNTEAFF. V and J are TRBV30 and TRBJ1-1, with TRBD1 as a possible D gene (6 bases). From germline, CDR1 is GTSNPN and CDR2 SVGIG (reference sequence). The CDR3 has 13 residues. V lost 2 bases and J lost 0, with 7 bases in between.

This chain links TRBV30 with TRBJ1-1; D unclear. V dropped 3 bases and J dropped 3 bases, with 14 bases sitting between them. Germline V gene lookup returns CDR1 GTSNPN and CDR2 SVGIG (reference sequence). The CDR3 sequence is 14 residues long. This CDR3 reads CAWRSWFSDTEAFF. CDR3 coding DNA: TGTGCCTGGAGATCATGGTTTAGCGACACTGAAGCTTTCTTT.

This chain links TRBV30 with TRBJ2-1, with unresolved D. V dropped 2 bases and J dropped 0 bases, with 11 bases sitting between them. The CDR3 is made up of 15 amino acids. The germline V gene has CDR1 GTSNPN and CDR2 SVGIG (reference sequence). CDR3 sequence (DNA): TGTGCCTGGAGTAACACGCCGAGCTCCTACAATGAGCAGTTCTTC. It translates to CAWSNTPSSYNEQFF. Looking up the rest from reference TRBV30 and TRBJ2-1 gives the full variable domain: SQTIHQWPATLVQPVGSPLSLECTVEGTSNPNLYWYRQAAGRGLQLLFYSVGIGQISSEVPQNLSASRPQDRQFILSSKKLLLSDSGFYLCAWSNTPSSYNEQFFGPGTRLTVL.

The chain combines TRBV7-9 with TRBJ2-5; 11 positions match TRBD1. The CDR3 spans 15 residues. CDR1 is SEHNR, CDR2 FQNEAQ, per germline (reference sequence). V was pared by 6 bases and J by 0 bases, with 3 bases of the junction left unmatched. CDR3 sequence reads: CASSRTGGDQETQYF. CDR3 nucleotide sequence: TGTGCCAGCAGTCGGACAGGGGGCGACCAAGAGACCCAGTACTTC.

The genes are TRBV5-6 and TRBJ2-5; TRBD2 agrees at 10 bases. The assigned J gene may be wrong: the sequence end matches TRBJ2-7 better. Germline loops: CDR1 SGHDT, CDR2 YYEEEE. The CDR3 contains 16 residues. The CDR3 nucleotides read TGTGCCAGCAGCTTCTGGAATAGCGGGGGGACCTACGAGCAGTACTTC. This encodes CASSFWNSGGTYEQYF.

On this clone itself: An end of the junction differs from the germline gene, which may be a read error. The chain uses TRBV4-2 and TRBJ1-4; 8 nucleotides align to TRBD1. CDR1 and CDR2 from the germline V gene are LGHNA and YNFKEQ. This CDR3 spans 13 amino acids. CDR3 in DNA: TGTGCCAGCAGCCAACAGGACAGGGAAAAACTGTCTTTT. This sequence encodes CASSQQDREKLSF.

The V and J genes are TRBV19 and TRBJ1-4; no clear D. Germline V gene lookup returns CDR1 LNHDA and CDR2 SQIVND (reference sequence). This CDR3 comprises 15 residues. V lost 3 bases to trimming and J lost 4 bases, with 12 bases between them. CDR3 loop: CASSIGKSLNEKLFF. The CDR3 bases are TGTGCCAGTAGTATCGGGAAATCGCTTAATGAAAAACTGTTTTTT. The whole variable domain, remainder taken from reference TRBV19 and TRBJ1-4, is DGGITQSPKYLFRKEGQNVTLSCEQNLNHDAMYWYRQDPGQGLRLIYYSQIVNDFQKGDIAEGYSVSREKKESFPLTVTSAQKNPTAFYLCASSIGKSLNEKLFFGSGTQLSVL.

The CDR3 loop reads CAWSLQGREQYF. DNA for the CDR3: TGTGCCTGGAGCTTACAGGGAAGGGAGCAGTACTTC. The chain joins TRBV30 to TRBJ2-7; D possibly corresponds to TRBD1 (6 bases). V was shortened by 3 bases and J by 7 bases, with 13 bases between the two germline ends. Germline assignment: CDR1 GTSNPN and CDR2 SVGIG (reference sequence). The CDR3 has 12 residues.